This T cell receptor (beta chain) was observed in a study of early T cells in non-severe SARS-CoV-2 infection (dated by TCRdb to 2020 to 2022). For the wider study: Because TCR sequencing was done on bulk RNA from unsorted whole blood, the alpha and beta chains could not be paired. Study-wide conclusions, independent of this receptor: VDJdb matching was skewed toward anti-spike CD8 responses, so virus-specific expansions were likely underestimated and private and CD4 specificities were missed.

The table lists this clonotype with many counts. Its antigen is not yet known. No base quality information exists; no much larger clone differs at one position. Library construction relied on 5' RACE. Sequencing instrument: NextSeq 500. Unique molecular identifiers were attached to individual cDNA molecules in the TCR library protocol so that sequencing error and PCR bias could be corrected. Sequencing covered both TCR alpha and beta chains, and within each sample the abundances of alpha and beta sequences were tightly co-correlated. Per the authors' processing: Decombinator V4 was used to annotate TCR sequences for V gene, J gene and CDR3. TCRs were defined as expanded if a significant change between any two time points was detected under a Poisson model with p below 0.0001. Abundances of TCRs were expressed as counts per million after normalisation to the total number of TCRs sequenced in each sample. MAIT TCRs were defined by TRAV1-2 paired with TRAJ12, TRAJ20 or TRAJ33, and iNKT TCRs by TRAV10 paired with TRAJ18. A search of VDJdb, accessed on 1 November 2021, was run for TCRs annotated to CMV, EBV and SARS-CoV-2, with TCRs annotated for multiple antigens excluded. The raw public reads went through TCRdb reprocessing: fastp at Q25, MiXCR clone calling, in-frame beta chains kept. Rows with a matching CDR3 protein are joined into one entry that keeps the most common DNA and genes. The V and J calls, along with clone size, are taken from TCRdb and not from the paper's own processing. This sample gives tens of thousands of distinct CDR3 sequences in total; approximately 12% of them show up just once. Jointly, the top ten make up roughly 4.7% of the sample.

The CDR3 spans 13 residues, from the cysteine through the phenylalanine. The kept DNA is CDR3 alone, 39 bases in frame from the first base. Relative to germline, V is 5 bases shorter and J is 2 bases shorter, with 9 bases between their ends. The study was a case-control design nested within a healthcare worker cohort in London, UK, with weekly nasopharyngeal swab PCR tests and blood sampling. Healthcare workers were recruited between 23 and 31 March 2020, during the week of the UK lockdown, and were followed weekly for up to about 15 weeks. The TCR was taken from an adult who was a healthcare worker with PCR-confirmed SARS-CoV-2 infection or an uninfected control (not recorded which). The sequencing input was whole blood. The chain employs TRBV12-3 or TRBV12-4 and TRBJ1-1; a confident D gene designation cannot be given. The DNA sequence reads TGTGCCAGCAGTCTAGGGCCCAACACTGAAGCTTTCTTT. Its coded protein is CASSLGPNTEAFF.